The clone carrying this TCR beta chain has just a few counts. The data stem from a study of T cells after yellow fever vaccination. This CDR3 region has 16 residues. Germline V gene sequence: CDR1 LGHNA, CDR2 YSLEER. The V end lost 3 bases, the J end lost 1 base, and 12 bases lay between the germline ends. TCRdb ran MiXCR on the 5' RACE reads and lists one entry per CDR3 protein. The sample holds about 430,000 distinct CDR3 sequences, under 20% seen once. Here the sequenced sample was PBMCs, taken before the yellow fever booster vaccination. This chain connects TRBV4-3 to TRBJ2-2; unclear D gene. The sequence came from a man in his late teens or twenties who received the YFV17D yellow fever vaccine. The CDR3 DNA sequence: TGCGCCAGCAGCCATTCCTCTCGACTGAACACCGGGGAGCTGTTTTTT. It encodes CASSHSSRLNTGELFF.